This TCR beta chain originates from a study of blood T cell repertoires in COVID-19. Original processing notes: Nucleated cell number was recorded as an estimate derived from reference gene primer amplification. The data were produced by immunoSEQ multiplex PCR, yet TCRdb's version contains in-frame clones alone and is incomplete. V, J and clone size derive from that table, while D and trimming were established from the DNA sequence. The data show about 35,000 clones, around 82% seen once. Trimming stripped 2 bases from V and 0 bases from J, with 11 bases between. Germline V lookup: CDR1 SGHNT, CDR2 YENEEA. The CDR3 length is 15 residues.

The TCR was taken from an elderly man with active or convalescent COVID-19. This chain joins TRBV11-3 and TRBJ2-7; tentatively, D is TRBD2 (5 bases). Material: peripheral blood. In nucleotides, the CDR3 is TGTGCCAGCAGCTTATACAGCGGATACTCCTACGAGCAGTACTTC. This gives the protein CASSLYSGYSYEQYF.